This TCR beta chain originates from a study of T-cell memory formation after mild COVID-19 (dated by TCRdb to 2020 to 2022). Concerning the study at large: TCR sequence clusters from the two donors were found to be largely donor specific. In a couple of donors, T-cell clones that expanded and contracted after mild COVID-19 were tracked by sequencing TCRalpha and TCRbeta repertoires over time. The cohort was made up of two young adult volunteers, one female and one male, who were previously healthy. General findings and caveats noted by the study authors: Some responding clones were detected in pre-infection memory, suggesting pre-existing cross-reactive memory T cells joined the SARS-CoV-2 response. The study covered only a couple of mild cases, and larger cohorts including severe cases with pre-infection samples were considered necessary. Contracting CD4+ clones turned up mainly in the CM and EM memory subsets, whereas EMRA was where CD8+ clones were enriched. Clones that contracted from day 15 to 85 showed balanced CD4/CD8 phenotypes, whereas a second wave of clones that expanded from day 15 to 37 leaned towards CD4+. Whether the second-wave clones peaking on day 37 were SARS-CoV-2 specific was not confirmed.

From cysteine to phenylalanine, the CDR3 is 15 amino acids long. Just the 45-base CDR3 DNA is kept, in frame starting at base 1. Trimming costs V 6 bases and J 4 bases, and their ends lie 17 bases apart. From the germline V gene (reference sequence), CDR1 is MNHNY and CDR2 is SVGAGI. In this sample, this clonotype turned up a few times. Its antigen remains unidentified. Per-base qualities were not stored, and no clone one base away is much larger. PBMCs were isolated by Ficoll-Paque density gradient centrifugation. Sequenced on an Illumina NovaSeq 6000. Using 5'RACE with constant-segment primers, TCRalpha and TCRbeta cDNA libraries were constructed, with sample barcodes and unique molecular identifiers added in the process. RNA was extracted from every sample with Trizol reagent. Library amplification was performed in two PCR steps, and a second sample barcode and Illumina TruSeq adapters were introduced in the second step. Sequencing of libraries was performed on an Illumina NovaSeq with 2 x 150 bp paired-end reads. The published analysis was carried out like this. The reads were demultiplexed and collapsed into UMI-guided consensus sequences using migec v1.2.7. Using mixcr v2.1.11, the UMI consensuses were aligned to TRA and TRB V and J templates and assembled into clonotypes. Expanded or contracted clonotypes were those called significant by both edgeR and NoisET, with noise models trained on biological replicates. edgeR calls used a false discovery rate-adjusted p below 0.01 and a log2 fold-change threshold of 1. As an exploratory analysis of dynamics, max-normalized trajectories of the 1000 most abundant clonotypes were examined by PCA with hierarchical clustering. Each responding clone was given a CD4 or CD8 phenotype based on the CD4+ and CD8+ repertoires, which had been sequenced separately. Clones were called with MiXCR by TCRdb after fastp trimmed the public reads at Q25, and only in-frame beta chains were retained. Identical CDR3 proteins give one entry, which carries the most common genes and DNA. TCRdb, not the authors, supplied the V and J calls. Within this sample are about 190,000 distinct CDR3 sequences, with approximately 20% of them counted one time only. 2% to 2.5% of the sample lies in the top ten.

Sequenced input: PBMCs or a T cell subset sorted from them (not recorded which). The chain links TRBV6-6 with TRBJ2-3, with the D gene not clear enough to name. This receptor was obtained from an adult woman who had mild COVID-19 (a few samples of this study predate the infection). The sample titles of this study are shuffled in the database, so cell type and time point are left out; the donor was told from shared clones. The CDR3 amino acid sequence is: CASRSSHPGPDTQYF. The sequenced DNA: TGTGCCAGCAGATCATCCCACCCCGGACCAGATACGCAGTATTTT.